This TCR beta chain originates from a study of sequential checkpoint blockade in melanoma. Overall study context: Arm A got nivolumab then ipilimumab; arm B the reverse, 1:1. Maintenance nivolumab came after either treatment sequence.

Treatment in this sample: randomized to nivolumab then ipilimumab (arm A) or the reverse (arm B). Live CD3+CD8+ CD19− CD56− cells were sorted from PBMCs. This CDR3 has 20 amino acids. Trimming removed 1 base from V and 2 bases from J; junction bases left unmatched: 16. The V gene's germline CDR1 is LGHNA and CDR2 YNFKEQ. Assay: immunoSEQ multiplex PCR; the TCRdb copy retains only in-frame clones and omits some. The sample lists fewer than 35,000 clones; about 86% were seen once. The source is a human donor with melanoma. V is TRBV4-2 and J is TRBJ2-1; 8 nucleotides align to TRBD1. Sequences were derived from CD8+ T cells sorted from blood (inferred from file names), sampled from a patient given nivolumab and ipilimumab in sequence. CDR3 sequence reads: CASSQAILGSGGSPYNEQFF. Here the CDR3 DNA reads TGTGCCAGCAGCCAAGCAATTTTGGGGTCAGGGGGCTCCCCCTACAATGAGCAGTTCTTC.